This T cell receptor beta chain was obtained from a study of T cell responses to AZD1222 COVID-19 vaccine. Measured with immunoSEQ multiplex PCR; TCRdb has only the in-frame clones, and not every one. The profile shows 95,000 to 110,000 clones, about 89% of them singletons. As to this clone: Antigen: not known.

The CDR3 runs 16 residues. Germline CDR1 and CDR2: LGHNA and YSLEER. V gave up 4 bases and J gave up 2 bases; unmatched junction bases: 2. Findings and limits, study-wide: Spike was spanned by vaccine-associated CD4 TCRs, with dominance at 160-218 and 743-854. After the peak T cell response, and only then, were repertoires sampled. White British donors predominated, females outnumbered males, and clonal diversity was possibly underestimated.

Sequences were derived from peripheral blood, sampled 28 days after the second dose of the MenACWY control vaccine. The TCR sequence derives from an adult who received the MenACWY meningococcal vaccine as a control. The genes are TRBV4-3 and TRBJ2-5, with 15 positions matching TRBD2. CDR3 sequence: CASSPGTSGGQETQYF. CDR3 in DNA: TGCGCCAGCAGCCCGGGGACTAGCGGGGGGCAAGAGACCCAGTACTTC.